This is a list of T cell receptor beta chains from one sample in a study of blood T cell repertoires in COVID-19. The assay was immunoSEQ multiplex PCR, and TCRdb's table has in-frame clones only and misses some. This table has around 100,000 clones, roughly 84% appearing once. Sequencing was done on a sample of peripheral blood. Receptors originate from a human donor in a cohort sampled during active COVID-19. Both conserved end residues are part of each CDR3. A D gene is named only where the DNA matches it firmly. Where a row states a size, it is once, few, many or the class of an expanded clone; other rows omit it.

abundance	v_gene	j_gene	d_gene	CDR3aa	CDR3nt
-	TRBV6-6	TRBJ1-4	-	CASSSRVSGEKLFF	TGTGCCAGCAGCTCCCGCGTTTCCGGTGAAAAACTGTTTTTT
-	TRBV6-5	TRBJ2-5	TRBD1	CASRGPGQIQETQYF	TGTGCCAGCAGGGGACCGGGACAGATCCAAGAGACCCAGTACTTC
-	TRBV12-3/TRBV12-4	TRBJ1-2	TRBD1	CASSRDSYGYTF	TGTGCCAGCAGCCGGGACAGCTATGGCTACACCTTC
few	TRBV19	TRBJ1-2	TRBD1	CASSFRTGWDYGYTF	TGTGCCAGTAGTTTCCGGACAGGGTGGGACTATGGCTACACCTTC
few	TRBV5-1	TRBJ2-7	-	CASSSLPGLNYEQYF	TGCGCCAGCAGCTCGCTTCCGGGACTTAACTACGAGCAGTACTTC
-	TRBV5-1	TRBJ1-3	-	CASSLGQLGGNTIYF	TGCGCCAGCAGCTTGGGACAGTTAGGAGGAAACACCATATATTTT
few	TRBV5-1	TRBJ2-7	TRBD1	CASSLSGTGINEQYF	TGCGCCAGCAGCTTATCCGGGACAGGGATAAACGAGCAGTACTTC
-	TRBV19	TRBJ1-2	-	CASSEAGPVYRYTF	TGTGCCAGTAGTGAAGCAGGGCCTGTATATCGCTACACCTTC
few	TRBV6-2/TRBV6-3	TRBJ1-2	-	CASSYLTGSGYTF	TGTGCCAGCAGTTACTTAACGGGGAGTGGCTACACCTTC
once	TRBV19	TRBJ1-2	TRBD1	CASSIRDRSYGYTF	TGTGCCAGTAGTATACGGGACAGGTCATATGGCTACACCTTC
-	TRBV25-1	TRBJ1-4	-	CASSEYEPREKLFF	TGTGCCAGCAGTGAATACGAACCTCGGGAAAAACTGTTTTTT
-	TRBV6-2/TRBV6-3	TRBJ1-2	-	CASSWTMGQANYGYTF	TGTGCCAGCAGTTGGACTATGGGCCAAGCTAACTATGGCTACACCTTC
-	TRBV6-5	TRBJ2-7	-	CASSTPGTFKYF	TGTGCCAGCAGTACTCCCGGGACTTTTAAGTACTTC
-	TRBV2	TRBJ2-7	TRBD2	CASSAALAGDYEQYF	TGTGCCAGCAGTGCTGCGCTAGCGGGAGACTACGAGCAGTACTTC
-	TRBV3-1/TRBV3-2	TRBJ1-5	TRBD1	CASSLGTGSNQPQHF	TGTGCCAGCAGTCTCGGGACAGGGAGCAATCAGCCCCAGCATTTT
-	TRBV19	TRBJ2-1	TRBD2	CASKPGTSGWEQFF	TGTGCCAGTAAACCCGGGACTAGCGGCTGGGAGCAGTTCTTC
-	TRBV7-8	TRBJ1-5	TRBD1	CASSPGQGEGGNQPQHF	TGTGCCAGCAGCCCGGGACAGGGGGAGGGTGGCAATCAGCCCCAGCATTTT
-	TRBV5-1	TRBJ2-3	TRBD2	CASSPSSGSRDTQYF	TGCGCCAGCAGCCCATCTAGCGGGTCTCGGGATACGCAGTATTTT
-	TRBV11-2	TRBJ1-3	-	CASSPTQGSGNTIYF	TGTGCCAGCAGCCCCACTCAGGGGTCCGGAAACACCATATATTTT
once	TRBV6-1	TRBJ1-6	-	CASSEFVNAVSSYNSPLHF	TGTGCCAGCAGTGAATTTGTCAATGCGGTGAGCTCCTATAATTCACCCCTCCACTTT
once	TRBV28	TRBJ2-4	-	CASSPPPSGKNIQYF	TGTGCCAGCAGTCCACCGCCGAGCGGGAAAAACATTCAGTACTTC
-	TRBV5-6	TRBJ1-3	-	CASSLGGLGNTIYF	TGTGCCAGCAGCTTGGGGGGGCTTGGAAACACCATATATTTT
-	TRBV3-1/TRBV3-2	TRBJ2-2	-	CASSQDWGAGELFF	TGTGCCAGCAGCCAAGATTGGGGGGCCGGGGAGCTGTTTTTT
-	TRBV12-5	TRBJ2-5	-	CASGLVQGGLTETQYF	TGTGCTAGTGGTTTGGTACAAGGAGGGCTCACAGAGACCCAGTACTTC
few	TRBV7-2	TRBJ1-6	TRBD1	CASIKKGQDTRYSPLHF	TGTGCCAGCATCAAAAAGGGACAGGATACGAGATACTCACCCCTCCACTTT
few	TRBV7-2	TRBJ2-3	-	CASRGTPVRTDTQYF	TGTGCCAGCAGAGGGACACCTGTCCGCACAGATACGCAGTATTTT
-	TRBV2	TRBJ1-3	-	CASTNSGNTIYF	TGTGCCAGCACCAACTCTGGAAACACCATATATTTT
-	TRBV7-9	TRBJ1-6	TRBD1	CASSRGTGSSPLHF	TGTGCCAGCAGCCGAGGGACAGGGTCTTCACCCCTCCACTTT
-	TRBV5-4	TRBJ2-3	-	CASSPDRYSTDTQYF	TGTGCCAGCAGCCCCGACAGGTATAGCACAGATACGCAGTATTTT
-	TRBV5-6	TRBJ1-1	-	CASSPTANTEAFF	TGTGCCAGCAGCCCGACAGCGAACACTGAAGCTTTCTTT
-	TRBV9	TRBJ1-6	-	CASSGAGLSSSPLHF	TGTGCCAGCAGCGGAGCGGGGCTTTCTTCCTCACCCCTCCACTTT
-	TRBV19	TRBJ2-7	-	CASSMTSTTNSYEQYF	TGTGCCAGTAGTATGACCTCGACTACTAACTCCTACGAGCAGTACTTC
-	TRBV6-1	TRBJ2-2	-	CASSGLGGARTGELFF	TGTGCCAGCAGTGGTTTGGGCGGGGCTAGGACCGGGGAGCTGTTTTTT
-	TRBV6-4	TRBJ2-2	-	CASMGGRGQANTGELFF	TGTGCCAGCATGGGGGGAAGAGGGCAGGCAAACACCGGGGAGCTGTTTTTT
-	TRBV15	TRBJ1-1	-	CATSRDQIQGRNTEAFF	TGTGCCACCAGCAGAGATCAGATTCAGGGAAGAAACACTGAAGCTTTCTTT
-	TRBV3-1/TRBV3-2	TRBJ1-2	-	CASSREPGSANYGYTF	TGTGCCAGCAGCCGAGAACCGGGATCCGCTAACTATGGCTACACCTTC
once	TRBV2	TRBJ1-5	TRBD1	CAGNRGRDQPQHF	TGTGCCGGAAACAGGGGGCGCGATCAGCCCCAGCATTTT
-	TRBV3-1/TRBV3-2	TRBJ2-7	-	CASSHGGSYEQYF	TGTGCCAGCAGCCATGGGGGGTCCTACGAGCAGTACTTC
-	TRBV7-9	TRBJ1-3	TRBD1	CASSTGAPGNTIYF	TGTGCCAGCAGCACAGGGGCACCCGGAAACACCATATATTTT
-	TRBV11-2	TRBJ2-3	TRBD2	CASSEVAGGPRDTQYF	TGTGCCAGCAGTGAGGTGGCGGGAGGGCCTCGGGATACGCAGTATTTT
once	TRBV5-4	TRBJ2-7	-	CASSLYRGSSYEQYF	TGTGCCAGCAGCTTGTATAGGGGTAGCTCCTACGAGCAGTACTTC
-	TRBV7-2	TRBJ1-5	-	CASSSDGRGNQPQHF	TGTGCCAGCAGCTCCGACGGCAGGGGTAATCAGCCCCAGCATTTT
-	TRBV6-6	TRBJ1-5	-	CASSYPEDRQPQHF	TGTGCCAGCAGTTACCCGGAAGACAGACAGCCCCAGCATTTT
-	TRBV7-2	TRBJ2-5	-	CASSWGGTGRETQYF	TGTGCCAGCAGCTGGGGGGGGACAGGACGAGAGACCCAGTACTTC
-	TRBV3-1/TRBV3-2	TRBJ1-6	-	CASSLAVTGKTPLHF	TGTGCCAGCAGTCTCGCTGTCACAGGGAAGACACCCCTCCACTTT
-	TRBV6-5	TRBJ2-7	-	CASRRTENYEQYF	TGTGCCAGCAGGCGGACAGAAAACTACGAGCAGTACTTC
-	TRBV7-9	TRBJ1-5	-	CASSLGIGPGPQHF	TGTGCCAGCAGCTTAGGGATCGGCCCGGGGCCCCAGCATTTT
-	TRBV6-1	TRBJ1-2	-	CASSESRGPYGYTF	TGTGCCAGCAGTGAGTCCAGGGGCCCCTATGGCTACACCTTC
-	TRBV6-4	TRBJ1-2	-	CASSDSTAYGYTF	TGTGCCAGCAGTGACTCCACTGCCTATGGCTACACCTTC
-	TRBV15	TRBJ1-6	-	CATSRTWEGSPWNSPLHF	TGTGCCACCAGCAGGACGTGGGAGGGCTCGCCTTGGAATTCACCCCTCCACTTT
-	TRBV7-8	TRBJ2-1	TRBD2	CASSLSGSYYNEQFF	TGTGCCAGCAGCTTAAGCGGGAGCTACTACAATGAGCAGTTCTTC
few	TRBV7-9	TRBJ2-7	-	CASSYRTPASYEQYF	TGTGCCAGCAGCTACCGGACACCTGCCTCCTACGAGCAGTACTTC
-	TRBV7-9	TRBJ2-3	TRBD2	CASSLSASSGGTTDTQYF	TGTGCCAGCAGCTTATCCGCCTCTAGCGGGGGGACCACAGATACGCAGTATTTT
-	TRBV5-5	TRBJ2-7	TRBD1	CASSLGDRGFSSYEQYF	TGTGCCAGCAGCTTGGGGGACAGGGGTTTTAGCTCCTACGAGCAGTACTTC
once	TRBV5-1	TRBJ2-1	TRBD1	CASSPGDSRPSNEQFF	TGCGCCAGCAGCCCTGGGGACAGCCGCCCCTCAAATGAGCAGTTCTTC